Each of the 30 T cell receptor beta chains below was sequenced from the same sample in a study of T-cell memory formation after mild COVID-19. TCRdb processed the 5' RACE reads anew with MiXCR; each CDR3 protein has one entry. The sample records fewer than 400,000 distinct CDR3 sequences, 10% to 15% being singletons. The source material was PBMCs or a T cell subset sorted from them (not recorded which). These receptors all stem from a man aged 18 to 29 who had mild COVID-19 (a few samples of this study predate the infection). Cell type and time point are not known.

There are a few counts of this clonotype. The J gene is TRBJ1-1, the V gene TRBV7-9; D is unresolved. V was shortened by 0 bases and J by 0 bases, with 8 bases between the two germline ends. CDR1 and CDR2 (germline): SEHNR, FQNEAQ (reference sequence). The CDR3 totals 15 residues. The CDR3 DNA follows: TGTGCCAGCAGCTTAGCTAAGGGAGTGAACACTGAAGCTTTCTTT. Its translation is CASSLAKGVNTEAFF.

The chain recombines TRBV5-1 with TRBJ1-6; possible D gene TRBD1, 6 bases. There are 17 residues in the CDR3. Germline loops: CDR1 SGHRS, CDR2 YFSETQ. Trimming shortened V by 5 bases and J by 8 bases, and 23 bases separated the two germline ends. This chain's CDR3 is CASSPGTQILRYSPLHF. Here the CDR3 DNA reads TGCGCCAGCAGTCCCGGGACACAAATCCTGAGGTATTCACCCCTCCACTTT. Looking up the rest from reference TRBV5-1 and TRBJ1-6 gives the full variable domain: KAGVTQTPRYLIKTRGQQVTLSCSPISGHRSVSWYQQTPGQGLQFLFEYFSETQRNKGNFPGRFSGRQFSNSRSEMNVSTLELGDSALYLCASSPGTQILRYSPLHFGNGTRLTVT.

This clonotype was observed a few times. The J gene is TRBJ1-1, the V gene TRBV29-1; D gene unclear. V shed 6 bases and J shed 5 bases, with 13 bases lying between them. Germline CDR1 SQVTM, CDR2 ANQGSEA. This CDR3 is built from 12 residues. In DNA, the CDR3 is TGCAGCGTCTGCACCTGGGGAACTGAAGCTTTCTTT. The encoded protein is CSVCTWGTEAFF.

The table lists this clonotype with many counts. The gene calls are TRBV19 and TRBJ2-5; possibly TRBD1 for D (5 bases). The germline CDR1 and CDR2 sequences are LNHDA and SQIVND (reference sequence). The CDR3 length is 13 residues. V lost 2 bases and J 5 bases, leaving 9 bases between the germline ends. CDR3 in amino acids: CASSIRGTETQYF. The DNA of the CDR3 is TGTGCCAGTAGTATAAGGGGTACGGAGACCCAGTACTTC.

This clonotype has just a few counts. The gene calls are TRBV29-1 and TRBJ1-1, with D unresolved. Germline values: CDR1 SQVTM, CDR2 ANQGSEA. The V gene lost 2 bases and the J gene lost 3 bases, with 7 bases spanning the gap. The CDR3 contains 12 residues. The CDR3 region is CSVEQRDTEAFF. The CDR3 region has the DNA TGCAGCGTTGAACAGCGGGACACTGAAGCTTTCTTT.

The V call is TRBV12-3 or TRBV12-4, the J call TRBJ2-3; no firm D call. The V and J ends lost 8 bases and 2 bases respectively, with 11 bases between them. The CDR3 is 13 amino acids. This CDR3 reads CASGQYHTDTQYF. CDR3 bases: TGTGCCAGCGGGCAGTATCACACAGATACGCAGTATTTT.

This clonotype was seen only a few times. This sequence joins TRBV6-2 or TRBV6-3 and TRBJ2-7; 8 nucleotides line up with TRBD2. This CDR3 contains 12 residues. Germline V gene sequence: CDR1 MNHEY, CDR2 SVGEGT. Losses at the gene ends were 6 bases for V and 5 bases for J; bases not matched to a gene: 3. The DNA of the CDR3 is TGTGCCAGCAGAACCGGGGGGGACGAGCAGTACGTC. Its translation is CASRTGGDEQYV.

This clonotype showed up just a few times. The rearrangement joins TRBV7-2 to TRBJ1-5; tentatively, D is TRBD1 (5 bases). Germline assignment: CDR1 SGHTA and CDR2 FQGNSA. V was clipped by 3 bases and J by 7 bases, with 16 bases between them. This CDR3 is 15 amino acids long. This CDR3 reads CASSFNQGQSQPQHF. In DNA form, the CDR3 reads TGTGCCAGCAGCTTCAATCAAGGACAATCCCAGCCCCAGCATTTT.

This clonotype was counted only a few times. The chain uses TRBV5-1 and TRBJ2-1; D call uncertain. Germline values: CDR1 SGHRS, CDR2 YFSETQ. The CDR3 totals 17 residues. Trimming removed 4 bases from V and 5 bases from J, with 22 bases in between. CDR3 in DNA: TGCGCCAGCAGCCCCGCCGTGGCTGGATTTTCAGACAATGAGCAGTTCTTC. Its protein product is CASSPAVAGFSDNEQFF.

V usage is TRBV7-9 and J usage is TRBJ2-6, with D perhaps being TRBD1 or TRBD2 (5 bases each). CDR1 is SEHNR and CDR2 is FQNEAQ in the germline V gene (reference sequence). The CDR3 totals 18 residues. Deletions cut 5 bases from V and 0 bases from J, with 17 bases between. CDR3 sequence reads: CASSNRDGESSGANVLTF. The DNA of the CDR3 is TGTGCCAGCAGCAACCGGGACGGGGAAAGCTCTGGGGCCAACGTCCTGACTTTC.

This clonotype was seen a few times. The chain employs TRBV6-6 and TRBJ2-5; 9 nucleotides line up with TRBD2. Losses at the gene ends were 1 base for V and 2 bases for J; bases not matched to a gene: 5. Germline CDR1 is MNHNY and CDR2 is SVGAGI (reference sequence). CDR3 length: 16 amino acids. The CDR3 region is CASSYWLAGRQETQYF. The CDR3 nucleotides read TGTGCCAGCAGTTACTGGCTAGCGGGGAGGCAAGAGACCCAGTACTTC.

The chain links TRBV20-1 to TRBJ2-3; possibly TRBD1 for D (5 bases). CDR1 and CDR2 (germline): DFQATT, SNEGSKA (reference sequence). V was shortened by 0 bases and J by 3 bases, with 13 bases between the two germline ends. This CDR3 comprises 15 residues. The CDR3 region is CSARDRRGMTDTQYF. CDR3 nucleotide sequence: TGCAGTGCTAGAGATCGAAGGGGAATGACAGATACGCAGTATTTT.

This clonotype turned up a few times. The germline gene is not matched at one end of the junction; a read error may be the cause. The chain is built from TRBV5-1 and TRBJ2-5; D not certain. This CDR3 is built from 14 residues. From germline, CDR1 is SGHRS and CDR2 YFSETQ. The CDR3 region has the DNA TGCGCCAGCAGCTTGGGGGTACCCCAACAGACCCAGTACTTC. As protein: CASSLGVPQQTQYF.

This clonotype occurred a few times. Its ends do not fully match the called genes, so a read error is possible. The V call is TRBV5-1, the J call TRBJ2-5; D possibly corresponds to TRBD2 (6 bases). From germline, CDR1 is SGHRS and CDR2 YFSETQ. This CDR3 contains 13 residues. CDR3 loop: CASSPSGESFAIF. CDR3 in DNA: TGCGCCAGCAGCCCGTCGGGGGAAAGTTTCGCAATCTTC.

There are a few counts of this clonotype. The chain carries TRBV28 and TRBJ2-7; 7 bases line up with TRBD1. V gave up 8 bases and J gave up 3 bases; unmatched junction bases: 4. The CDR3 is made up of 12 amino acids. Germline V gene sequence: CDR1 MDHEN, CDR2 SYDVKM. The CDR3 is CASQTGSYEQYF. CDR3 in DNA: TGTGCCAGCCAGACAGGGAGCTACGAGCAGTACTTC. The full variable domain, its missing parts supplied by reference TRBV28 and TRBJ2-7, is DVKVTQSSRYLVKRTGEKVFLECVQDMDHENMFWYRQDPGLGLRLIYFSYDVKMKEKGDIPEGYSVSREKKERFSLILESASTNQTSMYLCASQTGSYEQYFGPGTRLTVT.

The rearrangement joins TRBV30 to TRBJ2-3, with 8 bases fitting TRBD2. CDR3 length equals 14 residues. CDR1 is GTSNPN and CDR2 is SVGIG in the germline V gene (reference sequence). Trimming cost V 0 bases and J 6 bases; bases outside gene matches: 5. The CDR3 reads CAWSVSGGWDTQYF. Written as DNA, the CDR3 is TGTGCCTGGAGTGTCAGCGGGGGCTGGGATACGCAGTATTTT.

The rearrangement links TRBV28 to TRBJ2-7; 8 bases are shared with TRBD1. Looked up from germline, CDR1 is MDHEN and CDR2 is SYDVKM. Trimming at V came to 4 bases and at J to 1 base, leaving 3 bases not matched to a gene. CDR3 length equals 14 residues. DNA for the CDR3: TGTGCCAGCAGTTCGACAGGGGAGTCCTACGAGCAGTACGTC. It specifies CASSSTGESYEQYV.

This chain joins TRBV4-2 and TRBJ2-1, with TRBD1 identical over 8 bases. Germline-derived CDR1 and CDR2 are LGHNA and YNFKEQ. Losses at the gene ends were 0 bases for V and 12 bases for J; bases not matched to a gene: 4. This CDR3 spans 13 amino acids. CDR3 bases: TGTGCCAGCAGCCAAGAGGACAGGGTAAGGCAGTTCTTC. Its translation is CASSQEDRVRQFF.

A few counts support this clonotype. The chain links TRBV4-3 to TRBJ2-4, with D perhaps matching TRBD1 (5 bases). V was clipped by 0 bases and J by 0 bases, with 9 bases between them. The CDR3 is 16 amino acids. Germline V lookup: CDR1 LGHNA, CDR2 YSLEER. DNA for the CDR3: TGCGCCAGCAGCCAAGAATGGACACTAGCCAAAAACATTCAGTACTTC. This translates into CASSQEWTLAKNIQYF.

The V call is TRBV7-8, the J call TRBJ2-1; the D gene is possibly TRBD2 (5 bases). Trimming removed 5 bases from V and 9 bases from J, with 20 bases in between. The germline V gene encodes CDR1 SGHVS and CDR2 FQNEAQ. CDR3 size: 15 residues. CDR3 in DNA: TGTGCCAGCAGCCCGAGGACTCTTGCGAGTGTTGAGCAGTTCTTC. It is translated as CASSPRTLASVEQFF.

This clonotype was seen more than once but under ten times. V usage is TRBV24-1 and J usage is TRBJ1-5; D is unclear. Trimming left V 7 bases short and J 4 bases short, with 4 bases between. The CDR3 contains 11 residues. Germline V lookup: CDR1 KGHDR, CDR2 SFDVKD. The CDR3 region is CATSRNQPQHF. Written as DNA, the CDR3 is TGTGCCACCAGCAGGAATCAGCCCCAGCATTTT.

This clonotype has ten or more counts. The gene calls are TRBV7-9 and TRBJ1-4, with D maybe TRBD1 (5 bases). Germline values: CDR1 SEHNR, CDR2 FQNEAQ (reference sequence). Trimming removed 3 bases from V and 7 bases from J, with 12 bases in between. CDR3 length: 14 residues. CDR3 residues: CASSFRASGEKLFF. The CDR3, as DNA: TGTGCCAGCAGCTTCAGGGCGTCGGGTGAAAAACTGTTTTTT. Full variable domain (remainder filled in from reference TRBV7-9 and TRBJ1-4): DTGVSQNPRHKITKRGQNVTFRCDPISEHNRLYWYRQTLGQGPEFLTYFQNEAQLEKSRLLSDRFSAERPKGSFSTLEIQRTEQGDSAMYLCASSFRASGEKLFFGSGTQLSVL.

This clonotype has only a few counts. The CDR3 DNA reads as TGCGCCAGCAGCTTGGGACAGGGGTCCAGCACAGATACGCAGTATTTT. It yields the protein CASSLGQGSSTDTQYF. This chain connects TRBV5-1 to TRBJ2-3; TRBD1 matches at 8 bases. The CDR3 runs 16 residues. Per germline, CDR1 SGHRS and CDR2 YFSETQ. Trimming removed 0 bases from V and 0 bases from J; junction bases left unmatched: 3. Using reference TRBV5-1 and TRBJ2-3 for the parts outside the CDR3, the full variable domain is KAGVTQTPRYLIKTRGQQVTLSCSPISGHRSVSWYQQTPGQGLQFLFEYFSETQRNKGNFPGRFSGRQFSNSRSEMNVSTLELGDSALYLCASSLGQGSSTDTQYFGPGTRLTVL.

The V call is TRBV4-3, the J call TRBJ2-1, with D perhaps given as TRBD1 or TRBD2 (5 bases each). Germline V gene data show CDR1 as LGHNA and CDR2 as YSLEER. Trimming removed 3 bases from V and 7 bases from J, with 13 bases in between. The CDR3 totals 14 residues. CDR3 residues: CASSQGVRGNEQFF. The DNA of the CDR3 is TGCGCCAGCAGCCAGGGAGTTAGGGGAAATGAGCAGTTCTTC.

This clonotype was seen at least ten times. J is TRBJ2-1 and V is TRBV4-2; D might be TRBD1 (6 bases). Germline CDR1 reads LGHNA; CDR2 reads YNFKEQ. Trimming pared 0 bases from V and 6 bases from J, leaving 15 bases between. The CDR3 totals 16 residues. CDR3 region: CASSQENRVGRNEQFF. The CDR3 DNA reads TGTGCCAGCAGCCAAGAAAACAGGGTAGGCCGCAATGAGCAGTTCTTC.

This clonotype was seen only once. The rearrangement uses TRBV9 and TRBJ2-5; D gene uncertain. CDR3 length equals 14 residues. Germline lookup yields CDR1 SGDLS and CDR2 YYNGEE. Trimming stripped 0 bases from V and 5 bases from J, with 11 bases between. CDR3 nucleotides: TGTGCCAGCAGCGTAGCGGCAGGTTGGGAGACCCAGTACTTC. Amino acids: CASSVAAGWETQYF.

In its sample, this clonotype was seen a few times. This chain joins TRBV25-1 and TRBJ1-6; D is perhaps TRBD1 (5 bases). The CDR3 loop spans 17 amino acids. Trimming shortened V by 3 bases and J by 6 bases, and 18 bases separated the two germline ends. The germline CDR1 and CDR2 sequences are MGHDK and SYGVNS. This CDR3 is CASSDLTGGRINSPLHF. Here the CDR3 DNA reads TGTGCCAGCAGTGATTTGACCGGGGGACGGATTAATTCACCCCTCCACTTT.

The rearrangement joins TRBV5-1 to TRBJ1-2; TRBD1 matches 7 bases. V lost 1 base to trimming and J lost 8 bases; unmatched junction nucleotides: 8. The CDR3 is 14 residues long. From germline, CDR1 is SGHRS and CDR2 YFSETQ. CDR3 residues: CASSLRTGPGGYTF. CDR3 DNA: TGCGCCAGCAGCTTGAGGACAGGCCCGGGGGGCTACACCTTC.

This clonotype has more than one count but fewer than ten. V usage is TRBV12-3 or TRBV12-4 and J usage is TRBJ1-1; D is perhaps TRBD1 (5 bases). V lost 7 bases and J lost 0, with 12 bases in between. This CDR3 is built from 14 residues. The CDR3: CASKEQVMNTEAFF. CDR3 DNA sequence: TGTGCCAGCAAAGAACAGGTAATGAACACTGAAGCTTTCTTT.

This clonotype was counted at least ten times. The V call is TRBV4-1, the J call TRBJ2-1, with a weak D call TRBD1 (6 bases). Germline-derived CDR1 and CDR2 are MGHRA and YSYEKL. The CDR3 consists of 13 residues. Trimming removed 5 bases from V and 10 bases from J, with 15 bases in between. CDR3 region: CASSALQGWEQFF. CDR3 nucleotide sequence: TGCGCCAGCAGCGCCTTACAGGGATGGGAGCAGTTCTTC.